This T cell receptor (beta chain) originates from a study of cytomegalovirus exposure and HLA in healthy donors. Across the whole study: One earlier analysis, a look at about 179 million T cells, found some 120 million unique TCR beta sequences.

The study, taken as a whole, reports: Reportedly, diagnosis of cytomegalovirus status by the classifier showed high specificity and sensitivity. Later analysis identified a missense DCLRE1C variant that was linked to TCR beta V- and J-gene trimming.

Comments on this clone: No antigen is known for it.

CDR1 and CDR2 (germline): LNHDA, SQIVND (reference sequence). The CDR3 covers 12 residues. With 5 bases removed from V and 2 bases from J, the gap between germline ends came to 4 bases. Primers: 60 Vbeta forward and 13 Jbeta reverse. Sequenced by immunoSEQ multiplex PCR; TCRdb stores in-frame clones only, minus some. The repertoire holds roughly 130,000 clones, roughly two thirds seen once, with 1.6% in the top ten. The specimen sequenced was PBMCs. The clonotype comes from a man in his thirties or forties in good health and CMV-seropositive. The V call is TRBV19, the J call TRBJ1-5; D is uncertain. CDR3 DNA sequence: TGTGCCAGTAGTCGGGGCAATCAGCCCCAGCATTTT. This sequence encodes CASSRGNQPQHF.